One and the same sample provided the 26 T cell receptor beta chains below, sequenced in a study of control samples from healthy donors and cancer patients. Libraries were prepared by immunoSEQ multiplex PCR; TCRdb keeps only in-frame clonotypes and omits some of them. The sample has 150,000 to 200,000 clones, around nine tenths seen once. The specimen sequenced was blood. These receptors came from a man aged 30 to 39 in good health.

J is TRBJ1-4 and V is TRBV7-2, with D unclear. Trimming stripped 2 bases from V and 0 bases from J, with 4 bases between. The CDR3 covers 14 residues. Germline V gene sequence: CDR1 SGHTA, CDR2 FQGNSA. The CDR3: CASSLRPTNEKLFF. CDR3 nucleotides: TGTGCCAGCAGCTTACGACCAACTAATGAAAAACTGTTTTTT.

The rearrangement joins TRBV4-2 to TRBJ2-3; TRBD2 matches 9 bases. The CDR3 extends over 16 amino acids. V trimming: 1 base; J trimming: 3 bases; junction bases outside the gene matches: 5. The germline V gene has CDR1 LGHNA and CDR2 YNFKEQ. In nucleotides, the CDR3 is TGTGCCAGCAGCCAAGCAAGAGCGGGAGGAACAGATACGCAGTATTTT. This sequence encodes CASSQARAGGTDTQYF.

The rearrangement links TRBV7-2 to TRBJ2-1; 8 bases match TRBD2. With 5 bases clipped from V and 3 bases from J, the junction kept 6 bases outside the gene matches. Germline CDR1 SGHTA, CDR2 FQGNSA. The length of the CDR3 is 15 residues. This CDR3 is CASSPRGGLYNEQFF. CDR3 in DNA: TGTGCCAGCAGCCCACGGGGGGGCCTCTACAATGAGCAGTTCTTC.

This chain links TRBV11-2 with TRBJ2-7; a weak D match, TRBD2 (6 bases). Deletions cut 6 bases from V and 0 bases from J, with 15 bases between. This CDR3 region has 15 residues. Germline V gene data show CDR1 as SGHAT and CDR2 as FQNNGV. CDR3 region: CASSRLGSSSYEQYF. The CDR3 DNA reads TGTGCCAGCAGTAGACTAGGATCAAGCTCCTACGAGCAGTACTTC.

The genes are TRBV2 and TRBJ2-2; unclear D gene. The CDR3 runs 15 residues. V was pared by 5 bases and J by 1 base, with 11 bases between. Germline CDR1 is SNHLY and CDR2 is FYNNEI. CDR3 nucleotide sequence: TGTGCCAGCAGTTTGAGAACCGTGAACACCGGGGAGCTGTTTTTT. This gives the protein CASSLRTVNTGELFF.

This clone was seen only once. The chain recombines TRBV5-1 with TRBJ1-4, with TRBD1 matching over 9 bases. Germline CDR1 is SGHRS and CDR2 is YFSETQ. V shed 4 bases and J 8 bases; nucleotides not matched to a gene: 9. CDR3 length equals 15 residues. The CDR3 reads CASSGQGTAGEKLFF. Here the CDR3 DNA reads TGCGCCAGCAGCGGACAGGGGACGGCGGGGGAAAAACTGTTTTTT.

The CDR3 loop is CASSKLRREGDTQYF. The CDR3 DNA is TGTGCCAGCAGCAAACTGCGGCGGGAAGGGGATACGCAGTATTTT. The gene calls are TRBV21-1 and TRBJ2-3; the table gives TRBD2 as D, unverified against the DNA. TRBV21-1 is given as a pseudogene. The CDR3 contains 15 residues.

This chain uses TRBV28 with TRBJ2-5; 8 bases are shared with TRBD2. Germline assignment: CDR1 MDHEN and CDR2 SYDVKM. The CDR3 has 16 residues. With V trimmed by 5 bases and J by 2 bases, 10 bases remained unmatched. The CDR3 here is CASSPRGGFIQETQYF. CDR3 nucleotide sequence: TGTGCCAGCAGTCCCCGCGGGGGGTTCATACAAGAGACCCAGTACTTC.

The V gene is TRBV27, the J gene TRBJ1-5, with 7 positions matching TRBD1. The J segment lost 5 bases and the V segment lost 4 bases, leaving 5 bases of the junction unmatched. The CDR3 covers 14 residues. Germline lookup yields CDR1 MNHEY and CDR2 SMNVEV (reference sequence). As DNA, the CDR3 is TGTGCCAGCAGTTGGCGACAGGGAGATCAGCCCCAGCATTTT. Translated, it gives CASSWRQGDQPQHF.

The V gene is TRBV7-9, the J gene TRBJ2-1; D gene ambiguous. The germline V gene encodes CDR1 SEHNR and CDR2 FQNEAQ (reference sequence). The V gene lost 1 base and the J gene lost 6 bases, with 13 bases spanning the gap. This CDR3 has 15 residues. The CDR3 DNA reads TGTGCCAGCAGCTTAGTAGGAATATACAGCAATGAGCAGTTCTTC. Amino acids: CASSLVGIYSNEQFF.

The gene calls are TRBV5-4 and TRBJ2-7, with D unresolved. The length of the CDR3 is 14 residues. V was cut by 4 bases and J by 6 bases, with 17 bases left in between. Germline V lookup: CDR1 SGHNT, CDR2 YYREEE (reference sequence). CDR3 in DNA: TGTGCCAGCAGCCGAACTGATGGATTGGGCGAGCAGTACTTC. Translated: CASSRTDGLGEQYF.

V usage is TRBV30 and J usage is TRBJ2-1, with D perhaps matching TRBD2 (5 bases). V was pared by 3 bases and J by 2 bases, with 11 bases between. The germline V gene encodes CDR1 GTSNPN and CDR2 SVGIG (reference sequence). The CDR3 length is 14 residues. The CDR3 reads CAWSPGAAYNEQFF. In DNA, the CDR3 is TGTGCCTGGAGCCCCGGAGCGGCCTACAATGAGCAGTTCTTC.

The chain recombines TRBV10-3 with TRBJ1-5; D possibly corresponds to TRBD1 (6 bases). Trimming took 4 bases from V and 2 from J, leaving 9 bases between them. Germline CDR1 is ENHRY and CDR2 is SYGVKD. The CDR3 is 14 amino acids. The CDR3 DNA sequence: TGTGCCATCAGTGCACAGGGAGGCAATCAGCCCCAGCATTTT. Translation: CAISAQGGNQPQHF.

V usage is TRBV10-3 and J usage is TRBJ1-2; the D gene is possibly TRBD1 (6 bases). Trimming stripped 9 bases from V and 7 bases from J, with 18 bases between. CDR1 ENHRY and CDR2 SYGVKD come from the germline V gene. The CDR3 length is 13 residues. The CDR3 here is CAMGAGAEGGYTF. The CDR3 region has the DNA TGTGCCATGGGGGCGGGCGCCGAGGGTGGCTACACCTTC.

This chain links TRBV5-1 with TRBJ2-1; 9 nucleotides line up with TRBD1. This CDR3 has 15 residues. The J segment lost 7 bases and the V segment lost 5 bases, leaving 10 bases of the junction unmatched. Germline V gives CDR1 SGHRS, CDR2 YFSETQ. This chain's CDR3 is CASSFSGDRVNEQFF. The CDR3 nucleotides read TGCGCCAGCAGTTTCTCGGGGGACAGGGTTAATGAGCAGTTCTTC.

The chain couples TRBV5-6 to TRBJ1-2, with D maybe TRBD1 (5 bases). Germline CDR1 and CDR2: SGHDT and YYEEEE. Trimming shortened V by 0 bases and J by 2 bases, and 11 bases separated the two germline ends. This CDR3 has 15 amino acids. CDR3 sequence: CASSLGQSSNYGYTF. DNA for the CDR3: TGTGCCAGCAGCTTGGGACAGAGCTCAAACTATGGCTACACCTTC.

V and J are TRBV27 and TRBJ1-2, with a tentative D call TRBD1 (5 bases). V lost 10 bases and J 4 bases, leaving 16 bases between the germline ends. The CDR3 loop spans 13 amino acids. Germline loops: CDR1 MNHEY, CDR2 SMNVEV (reference sequence). The CDR3 protein is CATRDVTTYGYTF. The CDR3 region has the DNA TGTGCCACCCGGGACGTTACAACCTATGGCTACACCTTC.

This chain connects TRBV5-6 to TRBJ2-7, with D possibly matching TRBD1 (6 bases). This CDR3 has 15 residues. V lost 1 base to trimming and J lost 3 bases, with 14 bases between them. Germline CDR1 is SGHDT and CDR2 is YYEEEE. The CDR3 sequence is CASSLTGSGNYEQYF. In DNA, the CDR3 is TGTGCCAGCAGCTTGACAGGGTCAGGTAACTACGAGCAGTACTTC.

The chain carries TRBV14 and TRBJ1-6, with no clear D. V lost 1 base, J lost 4 bases, and 11 bases lay in between. The CDR3 runs to 16 residues. The germline gives CDR1 SGHDN, CDR2 FVKESK. The CDR3 DNA reads TGTGCCAGCAGCCAAGTAGGAGGGAGGTATAATTCACCCCTCCACTTT. This sequence encodes CASSQVGGRYNSPLHF.

For the CDR3, the DNA is TGTGCCAGCTCAAACCGGGACAGTCAAAACATTCAGTACTTC. Its protein product is CASSNRDSQNIQYF. The chain joins TRBV18 to TRBJ2-4, with TRBD1 identical over 7 bases. V lost 5 bases to trimming and J lost 5 bases; unmatched junction nucleotides: 6. The CDR3 is made up of 14 amino acids. The V gene's germline CDR1 is KGHSH and CDR2 LQKENI.

The chain combines TRBV11-2 with TRBJ2-5; 11 nucleotides align to TRBD2. The CDR3 loop spans 16 amino acids. Trimming removed 2 bases from V and 5 bases from J; junction bases left unmatched: 7. Germline loops: CDR1 SGHAT, CDR2 FQNNGV. CDR3 DNA: TGTGCCAGCAGCTTAATGGGACTAGCGGCGGAGGAGACCCAGTACTTC. Translated: CASSLMGLAAEETQYF.

The V and J genes are TRBV4-3 and TRBJ1-1; D is possibly TRBD1 (6 bases). Per the germline V gene, CDR1 is LGHNA and CDR2 is YSLEER. The CDR3 runs 13 residues. Trimming cost V 2 bases and J 4 bases, with 8 bases left between them. CDR3 DNA sequence: TGCGCCAGCAGCCAATCACAGGGCACTGAAGCTTTCTTT. Amino acids: CASSQSQGTEAFF.

The V call is TRBV5-1, the J call TRBJ1-6; tentatively, D is TRBD1 (5 bases). With 0 bases removed from V and 4 bases from J, the gap between germline ends came to 8 bases. The length of the CDR3 is 15 residues. From germline, CDR1 is SGHRS and CDR2 YFSETQ. In nucleotides, the CDR3 is TGCGCCAGCAGCTTGGGACAGACATATAATTCACCCCTCCACTTT. It codes for CASSLGQTYNSPLHF.

This chain links TRBV28 with TRBJ1-6, with TRBD1 matching over 7 bases. The CDR3 spans 15 residues. The germline V gene encodes CDR1 MDHEN and CDR2 SYDVKM. V shed 6 bases and J 7 bases; nucleotides not matched to a gene: 9. CDR3 nucleotides: TGTGCCAGCAGCCAATCCGACAGGGACAATTCACCCCTCCACTTT. Translation: CASSQSDRDNSPLHF.

The V call is TRBV7-2, the J call TRBJ2-1, with D maybe TRBD1 (6 bases). The germline gives CDR1 SGHTA, CDR2 FQGNSA. The ends were cut back, 4 bases at V and 6 bases at J, with 16 bases in the middle. This CDR3 comprises 15 residues. The CDR3 spells CASSYTGQKRNEQFF. CDR3 DNA sequence: TGTGCCAGCAGCTACACCGGACAGAAACGCAATGAGCAGTTCTTC.

The chain is built from TRBV6-1 and TRBJ1-2; 11 bases are shared with TRBD1. The CDR3 extends over 17 amino acids. CDR1 is MNHNS, CDR2 SASEGT, per germline. With 2 bases clipped from V and 2 bases from J, the junction kept 7 bases outside the gene matches. The CDR3 sequence: CASSEWGTGGTNYGYTF. CDR3 DNA: TGTGCCAGCAGTGAATGGGGGACAGGGGGAACAAACTATGGCTACACCTTC.